This T cell receptor (beta chain) is from a study of vaccination and CD4 T cells after COVID-19. Study-wide background: Overlapping peptides of the spike proteins of SARS-CoV-2, HCoV-NL63, HCoV-OC43 and HCoV-229E were used for cell stimulation.

The treatment: roughly 11-day PBMC culture with coronavirus spike peptide pools or control peptides (ViraFEST assay). Half-medium replacement with fresh IL-2 medium took place on days 3 and 7. This CDR3 contains 14 residues. CDR1 and CDR2 from the germline V gene are LNHNV and YYDKDF (reference sequence). V lost 7 bases and J lost 2, with 12 bases in between. Cultured CD4+ T cell DNA was sequenced using the Oncomine TCR Beta short-read assay. Cultures of CD4+ T cells served as the source for extracting genomic DNA. TCRdb re-called the PCR reads with MiXCR, one entry per CDR3 protein. The top ten hold 6.3% of the sample, which has around 20,000 distinct CDR3 sequences, approximately 46% seen once. This clonotype was detected only a few times. Its antigen remains unidentified.

The chain carries TRBV15 and TRBJ1-3; D remains ambiguous. This TCR was sampled from a human donor who had recovered from COVID-19. The source was CD4+ T cells from blood, cultured in vitro, collected before SARS-CoV-2 vaccination. The chain's CDR3 is CATMVGDTGNTIYF. The CDR3 coding sequence is TGTGCCACCATGGTTGGGGATACTGGAAACACCATATATTTT.